These 8 T cell receptor beta chains were all obtained from the same sample, sequenced in a study of T cells in Graves' hyperthyroidism and ophthalmopathy. Amplification of TCR beta CDR3 regions was performed using RNA transcripts as template. The HTBI primer set drove a first-round RT-PCR of the TCR CDR3. TCRdb fed the multiplex PCR reads into MiXCR, producing one record per CDR3 protein. This sample has about 410,000 distinct CDR3 sequences, with about 15% found just once. Input material: blood. These receptor sequences come from a woman aged 30 to 39 with Graves' ophthalmopathy.

This clonotype was detected a few times. The chain has TRBV7-9 and TRBJ2-2; D is possibly TRBD1 or TRBD2 (5 bases each). V was shortened by 5 bases and J by 7 bases, with 20 bases between the two germline ends. The CDR3 covers 16 residues. CDR1 and CDR2 from the germline V gene are SEHNR and FQNEAQ (reference sequence). CDR3 sequence reads: CASSPPRDPRSGELFF. The CDR3 DNA reads as TGTGCCAGCAGCCCCCCCCGGGACCCGCGAAGCGGGGAGCTGTTTTTT.

The chain employs TRBV7-9 and TRBJ1-4; the D is unclear. The CDR3 runs to 14 residues. The V gene lost 8 bases and the J gene lost 0 bases, with 10 bases spanning the gap. Germline-derived CDR1 and CDR2 are SEHNR and FQNEAQ (reference sequence). CDR3 sequence: CASSDLATNEKLFF. DNA for the CDR3: TGTGCCAGCTCTGATCTGGCAACTAATGAAAAACTGTTTTTT.

This clonotype was counted at least ten times. The rearrangement joins TRBV12-3 or TRBV12-4 to TRBJ2-1; D might be TRBD1 or TRBD2, each matching 7 bases. Trimming removed 4 bases at V and 8 bases at J, with 9 bases between. The CDR3 spans 12 residues. The CDR3: CASSSGGDEQFF. The CDR3 bases are TGTGCCAGCAGTTCAGGGGGGGATGAGCAGTTCTTC.

Note on this clonotype: This may be a read error, as it is one base from a much larger clone. J is TRBJ1-2 and V is TRBV29-1; possible D gene TRBD1, 5 bases. Per germline, CDR1 SQVTM and CDR2 ANQGSEA. This CDR3 has 11 residues. Trimming pared 6 bases from V and 9 bases from J, leaving 14 bases between. CDR3 protein: CSVGQGGSYTF. Written as DNA, the CDR3 is TGCAGCGTGGGCCAGGGAGGTAGCTACACCTTC.

The table lists this clonotype with many counts. In nucleotides, the CDR3 is TGCGCCAGCAGCTTGGACGACACTGAAGCTTTCTTT. This codes for CASSLDDTEAFF. This chain joins TRBV5-1 and TRBJ1-1; no clear D gene. The CDR3 extends over 12 amino acids. Germline CDR1 and CDR2: SGHRS and YFSETQ. Deletions cut 0 bases from V and 3 bases from J, with 3 bases between.

There are many counts of this clonotype. This chain uses TRBV7-9 with TRBJ2-7; TRBD1 agrees at 7 bases. V shed 4 bases and J 5 bases; nucleotides not matched to a gene: 5. Germline loops: CDR1 SEHNR, CDR2 FQNEAQ (reference sequence). The CDR3 runs to 13 residues. CDR3 residues: CASSSTGSHEQYF. The CDR3, as DNA: TGTGCCAGCAGCTCGACAGGGTCCCACGAGCAGTACTTC.

The chain carries TRBV28 and TRBJ2-3, with 10 bases aligning to TRBD1. CDR3 size: 16 residues. V lost 6 bases to trimming and J lost 3 bases; unmatched junction nucleotides: 9. Germline V gene data show CDR1 as MDHEN and CDR2 as SYDVKM. CDR3 loop: CASRGGQGLGTDTQYF. The CDR3 nucleotides are TGTGCCAGCAGAGGGGGACAGGGGCTGGGGACAGATACGCAGTATTTT.

This clonotype has at least ten counts. This chain links TRBV15 with TRBJ2-6; D remains ambiguous. The ends were cut back, 0 bases at V and 0 bases at J, with 6 bases in the middle. Per the germline V gene, CDR1 is LNHNV and CDR2 is YYDKDF (reference sequence). The CDR3 runs to 16 residues. CDR3 in DNA: TGTGCCACCAGCAGAGATCCCCTCTCTGGGGCCAACGTCCTGACTTTC. Encoded protein: CATSRDPLSGANVLTF.